This T cell receptor beta chain was found in a study of blood T cell repertoires in COVID-19. The V end was cut by 2 bases, the J end by 1 base, with 11 bases between. The CDR3 spans 15 residues. CDR1 is MDHEN and CDR2 is SYDVKM in the germline V gene. Sequenced by immunoSEQ multiplex PCR; TCRdb stores in-frame clones only, minus some. The sample has about 200,000 clones, approximately 86% seen once; the top ten hold 0.8% to 0.95%. The TCR was taken from a man in his sixties with COVID-19, enrolled during active disease. The chain links TRBV28 to TRBJ1-1; perhaps TRBD1 as D (6 bases). Sequencing was performed on peripheral blood. DNA of the CDR3: TGTGCCAGCAGTTTACCCCCGGGACAGAACACTGAAGCTTTCTTT. Translation: CASSLPPGQNTEAFF.